Each of the 28 T cell receptor beta chains below was sequenced from the same sample in a study of T cell repertoires in cytomegalovirus infection. TCRdb redid the calling of the reads with MiXCR, one entry per CDR3 protein. The table includes some 390,000 distinct CDR3 sequences, less than 20% detected once. The sequenced sample was PBMCs. These receptors all come from a human donor in good health (CMV status not recorded). Some clones in this sample may be carry-over from other donors' samples.

This clonotype showed up just a few times. This chain connects TRBV27 to TRBJ1-4, with D unclear. Germline CDR1 is MNHEY and CDR2 is SMNVEV (reference sequence). V was shortened by 5 bases and J by 6 bases, with 16 bases between the two germline ends. The CDR3 runs to 15 residues. In DNA form, the CDR3 reads TGTGCCAGCAGTCAACTTTTGGCAGGTGATGAAAAACTGTTTTTT. Encoded protein: CASSQLLAGDEKLFF.

In its sample, this clonotype was seen many times. The V call is TRBV11-2, the J call TRBJ2-3, with 7 bases that match TRBD2. This CDR3 contains 15 residues. Germline lookup yields CDR1 SGHAT and CDR2 FQNNGV. Germline trimming cut 4 bases from V and 4 bases from J; bases unmatched to any gene: 8. The CDR3 DNA is TGTGCCAGCAGCTCCCGCGGGGGATTCCCAGATACGCAGTATTTT. Its translation: CASSSRGGFPDTQYF.

The chain combines TRBV2 with TRBJ1-5; D possibly corresponds to TRBD1 (5 bases). Germline-derived CDR1 and CDR2 are SNHLY and FYNNEI. Trimming removed 2 bases at V and 6 bases at J, with 8 bases between. The CDR3 runs to 13 residues. The CDR3 is CASSERGIQPQHF. Written as DNA, the CDR3 is TGTGCCAGCAGTGAACGGGGGATTCAGCCCCAGCATTTT.

Ten or more counts support this clonotype. The chain links TRBV12-3 or TRBV12-4 to TRBJ1-2, with TRBD1 identical over 9 bases. The CDR3 spans 13 residues. V was pared by 7 bases and J by 7 bases, with 7 bases of the junction left unmatched. In DNA, the CDR3 is TGTGCCAGCACTACAGGGGGCGCGGGTGGCTACACCTTC. Translation: CASTTGGAGGYTF.

V usage is TRBV27 and J usage is TRBJ1-6, with D maybe TRBD1 (5 bases). The V and J ends lost 5 bases and 9 bases respectively, with 17 bases between them. Germline CDR1 is MNHEY and CDR2 is SMNVEV (reference sequence). This CDR3 is 15 amino acids long. CDR3 amino acids: CASSLMPSGGSPLHF. DNA of the CDR3: TGTGCCAGCAGTCTTATGCCAAGCGGGGGTTCACCCCTCCACTTT.

This chain joins TRBV18 and TRBJ2-1; 10 positions agree with TRBD2. Germline V gene data show CDR1 as KGHSH and CDR2 as LQKENI. The CDR3 is 18 amino acids. After removal of 2 bases from V and 5 bases from J, the junction contained 12 bases not matched to a gene. The CDR3 DNA is TGTGCCAGCTCACCAGGAGCTAAAAAGCGGGGGGGCCACAATGAGCAGTTCTTC. It codes for CASSPGAKKRGGHNEQFF.

This clonotype appeared a few times. The rearrangement links TRBV5-6 to TRBJ2-6; 12 positions match TRBD1. The CDR3 contains 19 residues. V gave up 3 bases and J gave up 0 bases; unmatched junction bases: 7. Germline V gives CDR1 SGHDT, CDR2 YYEEEE. CDR3 sequence reads: CASSSPGQGALSGANVLTF. The CDR3 DNA reads TGTGCCAGCAGCTCACCGGGACAGGGGGCCCTCTCTGGGGCCAACGTCCTGACTTTC.

This chain joins TRBV20-1 and TRBJ2-3; 9 nucleotides match TRBD1. The junction had 11 bases not matched to a gene; V was cut back by 5 bases and J by 5 bases. Germline V CDR1 and CDR2: DFQATT, SNEGSKA (reference sequence). CDR3 length: 15 residues. CDR3 nucleotides: TGCAGTGCTCCAGTGGTCAACAGGGGGCAAGATACGCAGTATTTT. Translation: CSAPVVNRGQDTQYF.

This clonotype was counted ten times or more. The chain carries TRBV7-6 and TRBJ1-1; D call uncertain. Germline V lookup: CDR1 SGHVS, CDR2 FNYEAQ. Between the trimmed V and J ends, which lost 5 bases and 2 bases, there was a span of 9 bases. CDR3 length equals 13 residues. The CDR3 sequence is CASSPRVNTEAFF. In nucleotides, the CDR3 is TGTGCCAGCAGCCCCCGGGTTAACACTGAAGCTTTCTTT.

V usage is TRBV6-6 and J usage is TRBJ2-7; D is perhaps TRBD1 (5 bases). The length of the CDR3 is 15 residues. Germline assignment: CDR1 MNHNY and CDR2 SVGAGI (reference sequence). V lost 0 bases and J 4 bases, leaving 13 bases between the germline ends. The CDR3 loop reads CASSYSIGQGYEQYF. Written as DNA, the CDR3 is TGTGCCAGCAGTTACTCGATCGGACAAGGGTACGAGCAGTACTTC.

The chain is built from TRBV10-2 and TRBJ1-5; perhaps TRBD1 as D (5 bases). The length of the CDR3 is 14 residues. Germline V gene sequence: CDR1 WSHSY, CDR2 SAAADI. Trimming shortened V by 8 bases and J by 5 bases, and 16 bases separated the two germline ends. CDR3 sequence reads: CASDSVGTYQPQHF. In DNA form, the CDR3 reads TGCGCCAGCGACAGCGTCGGGACCTATCAGCCCCAGCATTTT.

The chain combines TRBV19 with TRBJ2-1; D remains ambiguous. Germline V gene lookup returns CDR1 LNHDA and CDR2 SQIVND (reference sequence). CDR3 length equals 14 residues. V was clipped by 6 bases and J by 2 bases, with 11 bases between them. The CDR3 protein is CASRQRTAYNEQFF. The CDR3 coding sequence is TGTGCCAGTAGGCAGCGAACAGCCTACAATGAGCAGTTCTTC. Variable domain in full (rest from reference TRBV19 and TRBJ2-1): DGGITQSPKYLFRKEGQNVTLSCEQNLNHDAMYWYRQDPGQGLRLIYYSQIVNDFQKGDIAEGYSVSREKKESFPLTVTSAQKNPTAFYLCASRQRTAYNEQFFGPGTRLTVL.

At least ten counts were recorded for this clonotype. The CDR3 spells CASSVSGRRETQYF. Written as DNA, the CDR3 is TGTGCCAGCAGCGTTAGCGGGAGGAGGGAGACCCAGTACTTC. This rearrangement joins TRBV7-2 to TRBJ2-5, with 10 bases lining up with TRBD2. This CDR3 comprises 14 residues. The germline gives CDR1 SGHTA, CDR2 FQGNSA. The V and J ends lost 5 bases and 5 bases, in that order; junction bases with no gene match: 5.

This clonotype was seen ten or more times. This sequence joins TRBV7-2 and TRBJ1-4; D ambiguous. This CDR3 has 13 amino acids. From germline, CDR1 is SGHTA and CDR2 FQGNSA. V gave up 5 bases and J gave up 10 bases, with 14 bases separating them. The CDR3, as DNA: TGTGCCAGCAGCCGTATTCGGGAGGGAAAACTGTTTTTT. Amino acid sequence: CASSRIREGKLFF.

This clonotype was seen more than once but under ten times. This chain links TRBV7-2 with TRBJ2-3; 9 positions match TRBD2. With 1 base clipped from V and 1 base from J, the junction kept 3 bases outside the gene matches. This CDR3 spans 16 amino acids. Germline V gene sequence: CDR1 SGHTA, CDR2 FQGNSA. The DNA for the CDR3 is TGTGCCAGCAGCTTAGGTATAGCGGGGGGCACAGATACGCAGTATTTT. Protein: CASSLGIAGGTDTQYF.

This clonotype has only a few counts. CDR3 bases: TGCGCCAGCAGCCAAGATCATGGGGGTGAGCAGTTCTTC. This codes for CASSQDHGGEQFF. V gene TRBV4-1 combines with J gene TRBJ2-1; D is possibly TRBD1 or TRBD2 (5 bases each). CDR1 is MGHRA and CDR2 is YSYEKL in the germline V gene. V dropped 0 bases and J dropped 9 bases, with 9 bases sitting between them. The CDR3 is made up of 13 amino acids.

The chain has TRBV12-5 and TRBJ2-3; D gene ambiguous. Trimming removed 6 bases from V and 6 bases from J, with 10 bases in between. CDR1 LGHNT and CDR2 FRNRAP come from the germline V gene. The CDR3 runs to 12 residues. CDR3 sequence (DNA): TGTGCTAGTGGCTCAAGAGTGGATACGCAGTATTTT. Its translation is CASGSRVDTQYF. Combining the CDR3 with reference TRBV12-5 and TRBJ2-3 gives the whole variable domain DARVTQTPRHKVTEMGQEVTMRCQPILGHNTVFWYRQTMMQGLELLAYFRNRAPLDDSGMPKDRFSAEMPDATLATLKIQPSEPRDSAVYFCASGSRVDTQYFGPGTRLTVL.

This clonotype was detected many times. This chain joins TRBV12-3 or TRBV12-4 and TRBJ1-4; unclear D gene. V was clipped by 3 bases and J by 5 bases, with 7 bases between them. This CDR3 contains 13 residues. CDR3 amino acids: CASSLIPNEKLFF. CDR3 nucleotides: TGTGCCAGCAGTTTGATCCCCAATGAAAAACTGTTTTTT.

This clonotype has only a few counts. The chain is built from TRBV7-2 and TRBJ2-5, with TRBD1 as a possible D gene (6 bases). Germline V lookup: CDR1 SGHTA, CDR2 FQGNSA. CDR3 size: 14 residues. Deletions cut 5 bases from V and 2 bases from J, with 12 bases between. The CDR3 here is CASSGRGIQETQYF. In DNA, the CDR3 is TGTGCCAGCAGCGGCAGGGGTATACAAGAGACCCAGTACTTC.

This clonotype was observed a handful of times. This chain connects TRBV20-1 to TRBJ2-7; 8 bases line up with TRBD2. This CDR3 spans 14 amino acids. J lost 3 bases, V lost 6 bases, and 10 bases had no gene match. Germline assignment: CDR1 DFQATT and CDR2 SNEGSKA (reference sequence). The CDR3, as DNA: TGCAGTGCCGCACTAGCGGCGCGGAACTACGAGCAGTACTTC. It codes for CSAALAARNYEQYF.

The V gene is TRBV5-6, the J gene TRBJ1-6; D gene ambiguous. The CDR3 runs 15 residues. Trimming removed 2 bases at V and 0 bases at J, with 6 bases between. Looked up from germline, CDR1 is SGHDT and CDR2 is YYEEEE. CDR3 bases: TGTGCCAGCAGCTTTGTCGACTCCTATAATTCACCCCTCCACTTT. As protein: CASSFVDSYNSPLHF.

The sample holds a few counts of this clonotype. The V call is TRBV6-4, the J call TRBJ2-1; D gene unclear. The V gene's germline CDR1 is MRHNA and CDR2 SNTAGT. V lost 3 bases, J lost 10 bases, and 13 bases lay in between. This CDR3 spans 13 amino acids. In DNA form, the CDR3 reads TGTGCCAGCAGTGAATACGATGGGCGCGAGCAGTTCTTC. It encodes CASSEYDGREQFF.

The sample holds a few counts of this clonotype. At one end the junction does not follow the germline gene, possibly because of a read error. This chain connects TRBV5-3 to TRBJ1-4; possibly TRBD1 for D (5 bases). TRBV5-3 qualifies as an ORF whose function is uncertain. The CDR3 runs 13 residues. The chain's CDR3 is CASSWGLGEKLFF. The CDR3 DNA is TGTGCCAGCAGCTGGGGACTGGGGGAAAAACTGTTTTTT.

J is TRBJ1-2 and V is TRBV10-3; D remains ambiguous. V lost 3 bases and J 8 bases, leaving 22 bases between the germline ends. Germline V gives CDR1 ENHRY, CDR2 SYGVKD. This CDR3 has 16 amino acids. The CDR3 nucleotides read TGTGCCATCAGTGAATTAGTGGCAGGAGCCACAAGCGGCTACACCTTC. It specifies CAISELVAGATSGYTF.

The rearrangement uses TRBV5-1 and TRBJ1-6, with D perhaps matching TRBD1 (5 bases). CDR1 is SGHRS, CDR2 YFSETQ, per germline. Between the trimmed V and J ends, which lost 4 bases and 6 bases, there was a span of 20 bases. The CDR3 length is 17 residues. CDR3 bases: TGCGCCAGCAGCCCTGGGACGGTCCCTCAGGCTAATTCACCCCTCCACTTT. The encoded protein is CASSPGTVPQANSPLHF.

This clonotype was counted between two and nine times. CDR3 bases: TGCAGTGCGACCCCCGGACAGTCCTATGGCTACACCTTC. It is translated as CSATPGQSYGYTF. This rearrangement joins TRBV20-1 to TRBJ1-2; D possibly corresponds to TRBD1 (6 bases). Germline V gene data show CDR1 as DFQATT and CDR2 as SNEGSKA (reference sequence). V lost 6 bases, J lost 4 bases, and 15 bases lay in between. This CDR3 is 13 amino acids long.

This clonotype appeared a few times. The V gene is TRBV19, the J gene TRBJ2-1; D not resolved. Trimming removed 6 bases from V and 10 bases from J, with 13 bases in between. CDR1 and CDR2 from the germline V gene are LNHDA and SQIVND (reference sequence). The CDR3 has 12 amino acids. CDR3 sequence reads: CASRRKTEEQFF. CDR3 in DNA: TGTGCCAGTAGGAGGAAAACGGAAGAGCAGTTCTTC. The variable domain in full, completed from reference TRBV19 and TRBJ2-1, reads DGGITQSPKYLFRKEGQNVTLSCEQNLNHDAMYWYRQDPGQGLRLIYYSQIVNDFQKGDIAEGYSVSREKKESFPLTVTSAQKNPTAFYLCASRRKTEEQFFGPGTRLTVL.

This clonotype was recorded at least ten times. The J gene is TRBJ2-7, the V gene TRBV7-6, with 8 positions matching TRBD1. There are 14 residues in the CDR3. V dropped 5 bases and J dropped 4; count of bases not matched to a gene: 7. The V gene's germline CDR1 is SGHVS and CDR2 FNYEAQ. The CDR3 DNA is TGTGCCAGCAGCGAACGACAGGGGCGGTACGAGCAGTACTTC. Amino acid sequence: CASSERQGRYEQYF.